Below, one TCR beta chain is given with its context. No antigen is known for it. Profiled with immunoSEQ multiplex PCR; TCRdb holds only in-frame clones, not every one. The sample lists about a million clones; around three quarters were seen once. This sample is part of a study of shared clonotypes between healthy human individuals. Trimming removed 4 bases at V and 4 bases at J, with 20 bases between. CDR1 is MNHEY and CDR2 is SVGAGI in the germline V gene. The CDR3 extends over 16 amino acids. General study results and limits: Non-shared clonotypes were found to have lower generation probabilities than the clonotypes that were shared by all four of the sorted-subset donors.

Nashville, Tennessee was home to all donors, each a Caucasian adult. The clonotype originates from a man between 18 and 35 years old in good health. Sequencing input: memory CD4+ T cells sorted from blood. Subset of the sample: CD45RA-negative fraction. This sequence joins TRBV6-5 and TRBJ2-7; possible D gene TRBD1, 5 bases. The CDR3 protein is CASSSKYAQDGYEQYF. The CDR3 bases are TGTGCCAGCAGTTCAAAATACGCACAGGATGGGTACGAGCAGTACTTC.